Presented here are 18 T cell receptor beta chains from one specimen sequenced in a study of blood T cell repertoires in COVID-19. Sequencing used immunoSEQ multiplex PCR; TCRdb keeps in-frame clones, though not all of them. This sample yields hundreds of thousands of clones, of which roughly 89% are seen a single time; about 6.5% belongs to the top ten. The sequencing input was peripheral blood. The receptor set was obtained from a man aged 60 to 75 who had recovered from COVID-19.

This chain links TRBV5-4 with TRBJ1-4, with 8 bases matching TRBD1. The CDR3 extends over 15 amino acids. Per germline, CDR1 SGHNT and CDR2 YYREEE (reference sequence). Trimming took 4 bases from V and 5 from J; bases not matched to a gene: 7. The CDR3 bases are TGTGCCAGCAGCGAAAGACAGGGGCGGAATGAAAAACTGTTTTTT. As protein: CASSERQGRNEKLFF.

This clone was observed a handful of times. The chain uses TRBV25-1 and TRBJ2-7; D may be TRBD1 (6 bases). V gave up 8 bases and J gave up 2 bases, with 16 bases separating them. The germline CDR1 and CDR2 sequences are MGHDK and SYGVNS. The CDR3 contains 14 residues. Here the CDR3 DNA reads TGTGCCAGCGGCAGGGGCTGGGAACCCTACGAGCAGTACTTC. This sequence encodes CASGRGWEPYEQYF.

V and J are TRBV20-1 and TRBJ2-2, with a weak D call TRBD2 (5 bases). This CDR3 has 14 amino acids. V lost 3 bases to trimming and J lost 1 base, with 9 bases between them. The germline V gene encodes CDR1 DFQATT and CDR2 SNEGSKA (reference sequence). The CDR3 loop reads CSASNGMNTGELFF. Here the CDR3 DNA reads TGCAGTGCTAGTAACGGGATGAACACCGGGGAGCTGTTTTTT.

This clone is a singleton in its sample. The rearrangement uses TRBV18 and TRBJ2-1; D might be TRBD2 (6 bases). Trimming took 4 bases from V and 3 from J, leaving 13 bases between them. The CDR3 has 15 amino acids. CDR1 KGHSH and CDR2 LQKENI come from the germline V gene. The CDR3 sequence is CASSREAGVYNEQFF. CDR3 sequence (DNA): TGTGCCAGCTCACGAGAAGCGGGCGTCTACAATGAGCAGTTCTTC.

This rearrangement joins TRBV7-3 to TRBJ2-7, with TRBD2 identical over 8 bases. This CDR3 has 16 residues. CDR1 and CDR2 from the germline V gene are SGHTA and FQGTGA. Trimming took 1 base from V and 2 from J; bases not matched to a gene: 7. The CDR3 spells CASSLRALAEPYEQYF. CDR3 coding DNA: TGTGCCAGCAGCTTAAGAGCACTAGCGGAACCCTACGAGCAGTACTTC.

This clone is a singleton in its sample. V is TRBV7-8 and J is TRBJ2-7; D is perhaps TRBD1 (6 bases). This CDR3 region has 16 residues. V was pared by 4 bases and J by 2 bases, with 18 bases between. From germline, CDR1 is SGHVS and CDR2 FQNEAQ. This CDR3 reads CASSYSGTSFTYEQYF. CDR3 sequence (DNA): TGTGCCAGCAGCTACTCCGGGACATCATTTACCTACGAGCAGTACTTC. Full variable domain (remainder filled in from reference TRBV7-8 and TRBJ2-7): GAGVSQSPRYKVAKRGQDVALRCDPISGHVSLFWYQQALGQGPEFLTYFQNEAQLDKSGLPSDRFFAERPEGSVSTLKIQRTQQEDSAVYLCASSYSGTSFTYEQYFGPGTRLTVT.

The chain uses TRBV7-2 and TRBJ2-2; TRBD2 agrees at 7 bases. J lost 1 base, V lost 10 bases, and 9 bases had no gene match. In germline, CDR1 is SGHTA, CDR2 FQGNSA. The CDR3 is 15 amino acids. DNA of the CDR3: TGTGCCACAGGAGGGGTAGCGGGGAACACCGGGGAGCTGTTTTTT. Protein product: CATGGVAGNTGELFF.

A remark on this clone: At the DNA level, this CDR3 is encoded by other sequences in the same sample as well. The chain is built from TRBV18 and TRBJ1-5; tentatively, D is TRBD1 (5 bases). The germline V and J ends were trimmed by 2 bases and 4 bases, with 12 bases remaining between them. This CDR3 has 15 amino acids. Germline V gene lookup returns CDR1 KGHSH and CDR2 LQKENI. The CDR3: CASSPSTGGNQPQHF. The CDR3 DNA follows: TGTGCCAGCTCACCAAGCACAGGTGGTAATCAGCCCCAGCATTTT.

This chain links TRBV5-1 with TRBJ2-7; D not resolved. The CDR3 runs to 14 residues. Between the trimmed V and J ends, which lost 0 bases and 1 base, there was a span of 8 bases. Per germline, CDR1 SGHRS and CDR2 YFSETQ. CDR3 sequence reads: CASSLDTRSYEQYF. The CDR3 DNA is TGCGCCAGCAGCTTGGACACACGATCCTACGAGCAGTACTTC.

The gene calls are TRBV19 and TRBJ2-7; D possibly corresponds to TRBD2 (6 bases). In germline, CDR1 is LNHDA, CDR2 SQIVND (reference sequence). CDR3 length: 14 amino acids. V lost 6 bases to trimming and J lost 1 base, with 13 bases between them. CDR3 nucleotides: TGTGCCAGTAGACCGACCAGCGGGTCCTACGAGCAGTACTTC. Protein product: CASRPTSGSYEQYF.

The rearrangement links TRBV6-1 to TRBJ2-7; D unclear. V was trimmed by 6 bases and J by 3 bases, leaving 15 bases between them. This CDR3 is 14 amino acids long. Germline loops: CDR1 MNHNS, CDR2 SASEGT. The chain's CDR3 is CASSCATRLYEQYF. The CDR3 nucleotides are TGTGCCAGCAGCTGCGCCACACGACTCTACGAGCAGTACTTC.

This clone has just one count. V and J are TRBV7-3 and TRBJ2-3; possible D gene TRBD1, 6 bases. This CDR3 has 15 residues. V gave up 5 bases and J gave up 0 bases, with 12 bases separating them. CDR1 and CDR2 from the germline V gene are SGHTA and FQGTGA. In nucleotides, the CDR3 is TGTGCCAGCAGCCCCCGGACAGCTAGCACAGATACGCAGTATTTT. Protein: CASSPRTASTDTQYF.

The chain has TRBV4-3 and TRBJ2-3; 8 bases map to TRBD2. The length of the CDR3 is 17 residues. V lost 2 bases, J lost 6 bases, and 13 bases stayed unmatched. Per germline, CDR1 LGHNA and CDR2 YSLEER. In DNA, the CDR3 is TGCGCCAGCAGCCAATTTGGACCGGGACTAGGGGCCGATACGCAGTATTTT. Translating it yields CASSQFGPGLGADTQYF.

This chain links TRBV20-1 with TRBJ2-1; D gene ambiguous. The CDR3 is made up of 12 amino acids. CDR1 and CDR2 (germline): DFQATT, SNEGSKA (reference sequence). The ends were cut back, 3 bases at V and 5 bases at J, with 8 bases in the middle. CDR3 sequence (DNA): TGCAGTGCTAGTCGGCGGAACAATGAGCAGTTCTTC. Translated: CSASRRNNEQFF.

J is TRBJ2-2 and V is TRBV9, with D perhaps TRBD1 (6 bases). V lost 1 base, J lost 0 bases, and 10 bases lay in between. CDR1 SGDLS and CDR2 YYNGEE come from the germline V gene. The CDR3 runs to 16 residues. The CDR3 loop is CASSVMGQSNTGELFF. DNA for the CDR3: TGTGCCAGCAGCGTAATGGGACAATCGAACACCGGGGAGCTGTTTTTT.

The chain recombines TRBV3-1 (or the pseudogene TRBV3-2) with TRBJ2-1; 8 bases are a match to TRBD2. This CDR3 comprises 16 residues. Unmatched junction bases numbered 9, after V lost 1 base and J lost 7 bases. Germline V gene sequence: CDR1 LGHDT, CDR2 YNNKEL (reference sequence). In DNA form, the CDR3 reads TGTGCCAGCAGCCAAGGTCTTACTAGCGGTATGAATGAGCAGTTCTTC. This encodes CASSQGLTSGMNEQFF.

This clone was detected once. The chain is built from TRBV14 and TRBJ1-2, with TRBD1 matching 9 bases. J was trimmed by 3 bases and V by 7 bases; bases with no gene match: 9. This CDR3 spans 15 amino acids. The germline gives CDR1 SGHDN, CDR2 FVKESK. CDR3 DNA: TGTGCCAGCAACGATCCGGGACAGGGACACTATGGCTACACCTTC. It yields the protein CASNDPGQGHYGYTF.

The chain couples TRBV11-3 to TRBJ2-1; 7 bases are shared with TRBD2. This CDR3 is built from 17 residues. Germline V CDR1 and CDR2: SGHNT, YENEEA. V lost 0 bases to trimming and J lost 1 base; unmatched junction nucleotides: 6. CDR3 protein: CASSLEGGSLSYNEQFF. The CDR3 nucleotides are TGTGCCAGCAGCTTAGAGGGCGGGAGCCTTTCCTACAATGAGCAGTTCTTC.